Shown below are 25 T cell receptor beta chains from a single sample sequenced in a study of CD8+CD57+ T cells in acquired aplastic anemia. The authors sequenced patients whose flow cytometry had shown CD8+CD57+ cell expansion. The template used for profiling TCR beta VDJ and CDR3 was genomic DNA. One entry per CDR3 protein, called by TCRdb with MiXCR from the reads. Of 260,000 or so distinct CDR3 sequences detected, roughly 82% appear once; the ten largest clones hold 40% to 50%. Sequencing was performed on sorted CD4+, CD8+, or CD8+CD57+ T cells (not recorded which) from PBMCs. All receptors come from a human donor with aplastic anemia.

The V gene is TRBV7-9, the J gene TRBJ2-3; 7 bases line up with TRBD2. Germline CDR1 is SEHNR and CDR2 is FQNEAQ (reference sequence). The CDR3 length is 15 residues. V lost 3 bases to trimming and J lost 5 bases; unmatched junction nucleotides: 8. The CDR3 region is CASSLTTGRLDTQYF. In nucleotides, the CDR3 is TGTGCCAGCAGCTTGACTACCGGGAGGCTAGATACGCAGTATTTT.

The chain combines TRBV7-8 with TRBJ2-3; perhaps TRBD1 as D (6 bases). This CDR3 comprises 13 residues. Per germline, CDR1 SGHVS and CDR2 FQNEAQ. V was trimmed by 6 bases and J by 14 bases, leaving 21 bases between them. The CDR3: CASREGGRATTYF. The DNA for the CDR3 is TGTGCCAGCAGGGAAGGGGGAAGAGCTACTACGTATTTT.

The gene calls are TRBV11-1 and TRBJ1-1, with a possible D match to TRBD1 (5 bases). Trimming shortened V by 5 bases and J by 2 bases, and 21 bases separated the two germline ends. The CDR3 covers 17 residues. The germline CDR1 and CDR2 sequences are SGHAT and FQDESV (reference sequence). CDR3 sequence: CASSGGEREGGNTEAFF. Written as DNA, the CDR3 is TGTGCCAGCAGCGGGGGGGAGAGAGAGGGAGGAAACACTGAAGCTTTCTTT.

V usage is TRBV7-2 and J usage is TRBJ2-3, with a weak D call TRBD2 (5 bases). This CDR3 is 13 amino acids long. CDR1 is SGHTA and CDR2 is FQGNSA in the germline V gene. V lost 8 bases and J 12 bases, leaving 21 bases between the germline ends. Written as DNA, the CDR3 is TGTGCCAGCGGGGTCGGAGGCACAGCCGACCAGTATTTT. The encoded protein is CASGVGGTADQYF. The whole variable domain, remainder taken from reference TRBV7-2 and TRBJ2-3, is GAGVSQSPSNKVTEKGKDVELRCDPISGHTALYWYRQSLGQGLEFLIYFQGNSAPDKSGLPSDRFSAERTGGSVSTLTIQRTQQEDSAVYLCASGVGGTADQYFGPGTRLTVL.

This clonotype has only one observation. CDR3 DNA sequence: TGCAGCGCGGACCGCGCGGGAGGTACAGATACGCAGTATTTT. It yields the protein CSADRAGGTDTQYF. The genes are TRBV20-1 and TRBJ2-3; 8 positions match TRBD2. This CDR3 comprises 14 residues. Germline values: CDR1 DFQATT, CDR2 SNEGSKA (reference sequence).

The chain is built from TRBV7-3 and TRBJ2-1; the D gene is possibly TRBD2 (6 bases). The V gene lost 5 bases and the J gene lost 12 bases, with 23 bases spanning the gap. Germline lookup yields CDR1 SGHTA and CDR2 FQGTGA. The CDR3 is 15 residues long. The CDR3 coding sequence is TGTGCCAGCAGCATCACCGGAGGCGGGATAGATACGCAGTTCTTC. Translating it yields CASSITGGGIDTQFF.

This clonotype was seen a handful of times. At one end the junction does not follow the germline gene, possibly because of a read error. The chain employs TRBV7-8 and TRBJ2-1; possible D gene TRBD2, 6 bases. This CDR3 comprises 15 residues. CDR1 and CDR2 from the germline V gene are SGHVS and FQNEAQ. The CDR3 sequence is CASSLAGGADNEHFF. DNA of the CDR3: TGTGCCAGCAGCTTAGCGGGAGGAGCCGATAATGAGCATTTCTTC.

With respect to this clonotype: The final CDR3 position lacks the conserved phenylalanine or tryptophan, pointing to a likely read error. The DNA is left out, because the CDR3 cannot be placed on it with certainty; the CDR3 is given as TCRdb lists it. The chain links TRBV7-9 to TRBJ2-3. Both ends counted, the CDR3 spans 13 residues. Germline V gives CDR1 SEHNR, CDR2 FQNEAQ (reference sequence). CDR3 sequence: CASSPGHYEQYVG.

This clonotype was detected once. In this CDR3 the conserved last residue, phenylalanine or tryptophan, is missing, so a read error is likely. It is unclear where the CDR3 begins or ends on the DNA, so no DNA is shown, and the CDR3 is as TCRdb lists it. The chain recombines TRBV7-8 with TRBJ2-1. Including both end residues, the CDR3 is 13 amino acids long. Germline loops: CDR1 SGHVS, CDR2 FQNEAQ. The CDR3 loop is CASSLGTNKLQRV.

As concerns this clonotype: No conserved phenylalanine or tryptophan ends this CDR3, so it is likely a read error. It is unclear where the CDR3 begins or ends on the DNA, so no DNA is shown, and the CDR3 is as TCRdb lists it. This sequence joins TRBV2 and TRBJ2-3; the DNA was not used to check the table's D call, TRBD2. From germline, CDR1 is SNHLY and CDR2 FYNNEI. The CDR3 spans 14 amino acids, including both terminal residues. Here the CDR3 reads CASSFAGIPETQYL.

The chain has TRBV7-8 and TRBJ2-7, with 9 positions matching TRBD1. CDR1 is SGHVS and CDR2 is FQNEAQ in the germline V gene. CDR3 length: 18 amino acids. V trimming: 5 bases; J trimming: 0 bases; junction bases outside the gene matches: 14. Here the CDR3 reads CASSQGQGRPTSSYEQYV. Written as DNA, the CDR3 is TGTGCCAGCAGCCAGGGACAGGGACGACCTACGAGCTCCTACGAGCAGTACGTC.

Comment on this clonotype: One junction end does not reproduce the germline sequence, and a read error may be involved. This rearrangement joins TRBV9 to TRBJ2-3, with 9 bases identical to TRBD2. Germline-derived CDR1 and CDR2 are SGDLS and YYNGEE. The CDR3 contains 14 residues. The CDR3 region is CASGVAGDLHTQYF. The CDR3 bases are TGTGCCAGCGGCGTAGCGGGAGACCTTCATACGCAGTATTTT. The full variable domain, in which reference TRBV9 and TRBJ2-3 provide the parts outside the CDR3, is DSGVTQTPKHLITATGQRVTLRCSPRSGDLSVYWYQQSLDQGLQFLIQYYNGEERAKGNILERFSAQQFPDLHSELNLSSLELGDSALYFCASGVAGDLHTQYFGPGTRLTVL.

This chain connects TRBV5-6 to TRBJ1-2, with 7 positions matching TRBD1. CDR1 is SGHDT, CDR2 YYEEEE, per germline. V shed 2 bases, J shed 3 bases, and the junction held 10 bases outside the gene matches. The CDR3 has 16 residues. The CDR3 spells CASSLYHRGLDYGYTF. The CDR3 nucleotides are TGTGCCAGCAGCTTATATCACAGGGGCTTGGACTATGGCTACACCTTC.

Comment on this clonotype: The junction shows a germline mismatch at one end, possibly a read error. For the CDR3, the DNA is TGCGCCAGCAGTGGGACAGGCGGACTGCAGTATTTT. Its translation is CASSGTGGLQYF. This chain connects TRBV5-5 to TRBJ2-3; 8 bases map to TRBD1. Germline V gene sequence: CDR1 SGHKS, CDR2 YYEKEE (reference sequence). The length of the CDR3 is 12 residues. The entire variable domain, with the rest obtained from reference TRBV5-5 and TRBJ2-3, is as follows: DAGVTQSPTHLIKTRGQQVTLRCSPISGHKSVSWYQQVLGQGPQFIFQYYEKEERGRGNFPDRFSARQFPNYSSELNVNALLLGDSALYLCASSGTGGLQYFGPGTRLTVL.

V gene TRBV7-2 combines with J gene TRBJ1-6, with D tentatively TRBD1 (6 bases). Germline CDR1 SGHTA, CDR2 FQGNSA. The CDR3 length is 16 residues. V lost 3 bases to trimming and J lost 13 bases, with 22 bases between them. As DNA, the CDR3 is TGTGCCAGCAGCTTGGGGGGGGGCGCCGACTATGGCCCCCTCCACTTT. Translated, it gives CASSLGGGADYGPLHF. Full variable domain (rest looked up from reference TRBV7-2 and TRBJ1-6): GAGVSQSPSNKVTEKGKDVELRCDPISGHTALYWYRQSLGQGLEFLIYFQGNSAPDKSGLPSDRFSAERTGGSVSTLTIQRTQQEDSAVYLCASSLGGGADYGPLHFGNGTRLTVT.

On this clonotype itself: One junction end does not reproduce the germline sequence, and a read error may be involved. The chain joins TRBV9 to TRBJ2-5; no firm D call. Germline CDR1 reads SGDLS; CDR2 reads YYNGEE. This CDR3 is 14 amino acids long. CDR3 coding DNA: TGTGCCAGCAGCCTAAGGTCAGATCGCGAGAATCAGCACTTC. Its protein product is CASSLRSDRENQHF.

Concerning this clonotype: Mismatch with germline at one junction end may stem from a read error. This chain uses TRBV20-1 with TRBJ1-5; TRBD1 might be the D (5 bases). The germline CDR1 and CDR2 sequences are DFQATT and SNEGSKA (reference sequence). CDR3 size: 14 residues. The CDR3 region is CSASRAGRKQPQHF. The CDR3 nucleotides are TGCAGTGCCAGTAGGGCGGGACGCAAGCAGCCCCAGCATTTT.

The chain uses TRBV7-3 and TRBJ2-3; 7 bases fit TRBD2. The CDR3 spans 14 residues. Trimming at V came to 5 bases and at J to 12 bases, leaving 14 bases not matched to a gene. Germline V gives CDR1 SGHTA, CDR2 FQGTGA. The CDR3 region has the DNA TGTGCCAGCAGCAGAGCGAGACAGCGGGGTAATCAGTATTTT. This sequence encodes CASSRARQRGNQYF.

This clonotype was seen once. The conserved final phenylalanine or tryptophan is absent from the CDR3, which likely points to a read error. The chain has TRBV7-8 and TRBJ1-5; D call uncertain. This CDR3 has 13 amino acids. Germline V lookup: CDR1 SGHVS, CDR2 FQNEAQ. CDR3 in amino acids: CASSLAGSPAQHY. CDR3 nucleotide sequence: TGCGCCAGCAGCCTAGCGGGGAGTCCCGCCCAGCATTAT.

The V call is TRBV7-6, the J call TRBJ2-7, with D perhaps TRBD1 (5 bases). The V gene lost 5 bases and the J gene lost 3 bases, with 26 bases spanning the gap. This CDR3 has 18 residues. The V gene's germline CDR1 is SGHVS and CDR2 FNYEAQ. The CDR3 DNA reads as TGTGCCAGCAGCCCAGAGGTGGGGCAGGGATTAAACTACTACGAGCAGTACTTC. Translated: CASSPEVGQGLNYYEQYF.

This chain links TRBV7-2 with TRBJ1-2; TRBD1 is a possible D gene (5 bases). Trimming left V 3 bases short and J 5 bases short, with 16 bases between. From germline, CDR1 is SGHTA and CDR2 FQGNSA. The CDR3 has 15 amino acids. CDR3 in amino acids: CASSLGRGADYGYTF. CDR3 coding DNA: TGTGCCAGCAGCTTGGGGAGGGGCGCCGATTATGGCTACACCTTC.

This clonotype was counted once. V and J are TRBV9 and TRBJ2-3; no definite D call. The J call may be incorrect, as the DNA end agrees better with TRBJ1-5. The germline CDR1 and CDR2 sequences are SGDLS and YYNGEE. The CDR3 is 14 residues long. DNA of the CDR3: TGTGCCAGCAGCGAAACGGGAGGTCCCAATACGCAGCATTTT. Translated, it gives CASSETGGPNTQHF.

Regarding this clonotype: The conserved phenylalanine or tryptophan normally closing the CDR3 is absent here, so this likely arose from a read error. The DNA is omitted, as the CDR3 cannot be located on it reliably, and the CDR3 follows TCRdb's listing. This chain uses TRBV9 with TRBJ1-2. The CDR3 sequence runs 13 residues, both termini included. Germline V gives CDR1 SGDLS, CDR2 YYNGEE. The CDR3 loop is CASGGAGNFDYFV.

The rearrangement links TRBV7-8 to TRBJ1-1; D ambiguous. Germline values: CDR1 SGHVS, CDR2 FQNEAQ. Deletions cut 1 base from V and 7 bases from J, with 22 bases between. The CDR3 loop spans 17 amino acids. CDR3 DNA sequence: TGTGCCAGCAGCTTAGAGGGCGGTCCCGATACGCAGAATGAAGCTTTCTTT. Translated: CASSLEGGPDTQNEAFF.

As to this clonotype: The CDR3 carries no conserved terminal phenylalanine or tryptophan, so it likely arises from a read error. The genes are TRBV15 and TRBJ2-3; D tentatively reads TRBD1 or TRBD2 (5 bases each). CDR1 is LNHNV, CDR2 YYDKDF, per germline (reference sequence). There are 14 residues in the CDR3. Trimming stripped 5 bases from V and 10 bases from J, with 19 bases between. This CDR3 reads CATSGRGLAYAQYV. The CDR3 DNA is TGTGCCACCAGCGGCCGGGGCCTTGCCTATGCGCAGTATGTC.